Each of the 2 T cell receptor beta chains below was sequenced from the same sample in a study of blood T cell repertoires in COVID-19. Some clones are missing from TCRdb's copy, which holds only in-frame ones; the method was immunoSEQ multiplex PCR. The data show about 200,000 clones, approximately 85% seen once. The sample consisted of PBMCs or T cells enriched from blood (not recorded which). The receptors derive from a middle-aged man with acute COVID-19.

The rearrangement joins TRBV6-5 to TRBJ2-7; D perhaps matches TRBD2 (6 bases). Per the germline V gene, CDR1 is MNHEY and CDR2 is SVGAGI. V lost 4 bases, J lost 3 bases, and 16 bases lay in between. This CDR3 contains 15 residues. CDR3 in amino acids: CASSSSGGSSYEQYF. The CDR3 nucleotides read TGTGCCAGCAGTTCCAGTGGGGGGTCAAGCTACGAGCAGTACTTC.

The chain has TRBV7-2 and TRBJ1-5; possibly TRBD1 for D (6 bases). This CDR3 is built from 14 residues. Germline V gene data show CDR1 as SGHTA and CDR2 as FQGNSA. V dropped 5 bases and J dropped 3 bases, with 11 bases sitting between them. This CDR3 reads CASSPTGYNQPQHF. DNA for the CDR3: TGTGCCAGCAGCCCGACAGGTTACAATCAGCCCCAGCATTTT.